This T cell receptor beta chain emerged from a study of T-cell memory formation after mild COVID-19. Study-wide background: Clusters were largely donor specific. Study-level results: Mainly in CM and EM were contracting CD4+ clones; CD8+ were in EMRA.

Notes on this clonotype: No antigen is known for it.

CDR1 is SGHNT and CDR2 is YYREEE in the germline V gene (reference sequence). With 0 bases removed from V and 1 base from J, the gap between germline ends came to 10 bases. This CDR3 spans 16 amino acids. Employing constant-segment primers, 5'RACE generated TCR alpha and TCR beta cDNA libraries bearing sample barcodes and UMIs. TCRdb redid the calling of the 5' RACE reads with MiXCR, one entry per CDR3 protein. The repertoire includes under 300,000 distinct CDR3 sequences, about a sixth of them detected once, and 22% sits in the top ten. Material: PBMCs or a T cell subset sorted from them (not recorded which). This chain joins TRBV5-4 and TRBJ2-2; no firm D call. The clonotype originates from a man between 18 and 29 years old who had mild COVID-19 (a few samples of this study predate the infection). Cell type and time point are not known. Here the CDR3 reads CASSLGCRRNTGELFF. The CDR3 coding sequence is TGTGCCAGCAGCTTGGGGTGCAGGAGGAACACCGGGGAGCTGTTTTTT. The full variable domain, its missing parts supplied by reference TRBV5-4 and TRBJ2-2, is ETGVTQSPTHLIKTRGQQVTLRCSSQSGHNTVSWYQQALGQGPQFIFQYYREEENGRGNFPPRFSGLQFPNYSSELNVNALELDDSALYLCASSLGCRRNTGELFFGEGSRLTVL.